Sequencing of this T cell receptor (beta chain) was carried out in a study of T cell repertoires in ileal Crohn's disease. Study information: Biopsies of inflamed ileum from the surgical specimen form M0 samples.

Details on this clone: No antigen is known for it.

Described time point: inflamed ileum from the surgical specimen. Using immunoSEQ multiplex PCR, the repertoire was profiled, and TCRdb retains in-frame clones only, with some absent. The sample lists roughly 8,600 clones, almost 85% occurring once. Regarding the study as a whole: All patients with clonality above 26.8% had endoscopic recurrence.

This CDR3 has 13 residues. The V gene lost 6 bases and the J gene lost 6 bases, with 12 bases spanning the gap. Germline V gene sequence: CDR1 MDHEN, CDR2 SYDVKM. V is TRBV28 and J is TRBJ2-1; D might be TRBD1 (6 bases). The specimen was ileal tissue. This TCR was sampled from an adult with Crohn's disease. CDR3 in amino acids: CASRHRVGNEQFF. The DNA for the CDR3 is TGTGCCAGCAGACACAGGGTCGGCAATGAGCAGTTCTTC.